A selection of T cell receptor beta chains follows, all from one sample in a study of vaccination and CD4 T cells after COVID-19. Their cognate antigens are unknown. One entry per CDR3 protein results from TCRdb running MiXCR on the PCR reads. In the table there are a few thousand distinct CDR3 sequences, around a sixth of which are singletons. Sample: CD4+ T cells from blood, cultured in vitro. These receptor sequences come from a human donor who had recovered from COVID-19. Both conserved end residues are part of each CDR3. A D gene is named only where the DNA matches it firmly. Clone size is stated in some rows and not others, as once, few, many or a class when expanded.

V	J	D	size	DNA	CDR3
TRBV19	TRBJ1-5	.	.	TGTGCCAGTATCCGGGACATAACTAGCAATCAGCCCCAGCATTTT	CASIRDITSNQPQHF
TRBV20-1	TRBJ2-1	TRBD2	.	TGCAGTGCTAGAGATTGGGCTAGCGGGGGCATGAGTGAGCAGTTCTTC	CSARDWASGGMSEQFF
TRBV12-5	TRBJ1-3	.	.	TGTGCTAGTGGTTCTTGGGACTCAGGCACCATATATTTT	CASGSWDSGTIYF
TRBV10-3	TRBJ2-3	TRBD2	few	TGTGCCACCAGACTAGCGGGGGGCATTACAGATACGCAGTATTTT	CATRLAGGITDTQYF
TRBV3-1	TRBJ2-7	TRBD2	medium-sized	TGTGCCAGCAGCCAAGGAGCGGGGTCCTACGAGCAGTACTTC	CASSQGAGSYEQYF
TRBV5-1	TRBJ2-3	TRBD2	.	TGCGCCAGCAGCCGTACCGGGACTAGAGCGACAGATACGCAGTATTTT	CASSRTGTRATDTQYF
TRBV18	TRBJ1-3	TRBD1	few	TGTGCCAGCTCCAGGGGACAGGGGCAAACGAACACCATATATTTT	CASSRGQGQTNTIYF
TRBV4-1	TRBJ2-6	.	few	TGCGCCAGCAGCCACGTTGTGGGGTCCGGGGCCAACGTCCTGACTTTC	CASSHVVGSGANVLTF
TRBV6-1	TRBJ1-1	.	.	TGTGCCAGCAGTGATGGAACGTACACTGAAGCTTTCTTT	CASSDGTYTEAFF
TRBV19	TRBJ1-6	.	medium-sized	TGTGCCAGTAGTCCGGGAGGTGGTTATAATTCACCCCTCCACTTT	CASSPGGGYNSPLHF
TRBV2	TRBJ2-3	TRBD2	few	TGTGCCAGCAGTGAAGGCGGGGGGAGTACAGATACGCAGTATTTT	CASSEGGGSTDTQYF
TRBV20-1	TRBJ1-5	TRBD1	medium-sized	TGCAGTGCCCTCGACAGGGGGCTACAGCAGCCCCAGCATTTT	CSALDRGLQQPQHF
TRBV6-1	TRBJ2-2	.	few	TGTGCCAGCAGGGGGACACCCGGCGCGGCCGGGGAGCTGTTTTTT	CASRGTPGAAGELFF
TRBV30	TRBJ1-2	TRBD1	.	TGTGCCTGGTGGGACAGGGTAAAGTCGAACTATGGCTACACCTTC	CAWWDRVKSNYGYTF
TRBV19	TRBJ2-5	.	few	TGTGCCAGCAGCTATTCCGGGGCGGGCTACCAAGAGACCCAGTACTTC	CASSYSGAGYQETQYF
TRBV19	TRBJ2-7	TRBD1	.	TGTGCCAGTAGCATGGGACAGCCACTCTCCTACGAGCAGTACTTC	CASSMGQPLSYEQYF
TRBV20-1	TRBJ2-7	TRBD2	.	TGCAGTGCTAGAGATGGGGGGGGGTGGGACGAGCAGTACTTC	CSARDGGGWDEQYF